This T cell receptor (beta chain) is from a study of blood T cell repertoires in COVID-19. Study-wide background: Specimens from acute and convalescent COVID-19 originated in the United States, Italy and Spain. T cells, B-cell-depleted T cells, or PBMCs provided the cDNA or gDNA that served as material.

Under the authors' procedure: Scientists estimated how many nucleated cells there were by amplifying reference gene primers. Clones were read by immunoSEQ multiplex PCR, and TCRdb kept only the in-frame ones, dropping some. V and J calls and clone size are as listed in that table; D and trimming were resolved from the DNA. This table has roughly 180,000 clones, approximately 81% appearing once. Self-reported history from a screening survey and questionnaire set each donor's cohort. Germline V lookup: CDR1 MGHRA, CDR2 YSYEKL. The CDR3 spans 16 residues. J lost 4 bases, V lost 4 bases, and 5 bases had no gene match.

The V and J genes are TRBV4-1 and TRBJ2-2; 11 positions agree with TRBD1. Specimen: PBMCs or T cells enriched from blood (not recorded which). The receptor's source is a woman aged 40 to 55 with acute COVID-19. CDR3 region: CASSRGTGGGTGELFF. The CDR3 DNA reads TGCGCCAGCAGCCGCGGGACAGGGGGAGGCACCGGGGAGCTGTTTTTT.